A selection of T cell receptor beta chains follows, all from one sample in a study of blood T cells in healthy people across ages. TCRdb reprocessed the 5' RACE reads via MiXCR and lists one record per CDR3 protein. The data show hundreds of thousands of distinct CDR3 sequences, with about 48% seen just once and around 15% held by the top ten. Sample: blood. The receptors originated from a man aged 30 to 39 in good health. CDR3s include the opening cysteine and the closing phenylalanine or tryptophan.

v_gene	CDR3aa
TRBV29-1	CSAGLAAGELFF
TRBV15	CATSRGYKDEQYF
TRBV20-1	CSCGVYSYNEQFF
TRBV7-9	CASSSRGGLSGGSSYNEQFF
TRBV11-2	CASSGIEDTQYF
TRBV5-1	CASSLGPGVREQYF
TRBV15	CATSRDRIGYTEAFF
TRBV4-3	CASSPSLAELYNEQFF
TRBV6-2/TRBV6-3	CASSYGNDLSLQETQYF
TRBV4-2	CASSQVGAGAYNEQFF
TRBV24-1	CATSDTDSNEQFF
TRBV20-1	CSAARAGDPPEQYF
TRBV20-1	CSASGTSGGLNEQFF
TRBV11-1	CASSPPSGLGANVLTF
TRBV29-1	CSVEAGTDTQYF
TRBV18	CASSRSAGGNNEQFF
TRBV28	CASSQALYEQYF
TRBV29-1	CSVGRTGQTQYF
TRBV7-2	CASSPKRGGVDEQFF
TRBV7-2	CASQQGGYEQYF
TRBV5-1	CASSLEFWRSNQLQHF
TRBV9	CASSPWGGGDTGELFF
TRBV24-1	CATSDLSGGETDTQYF
TRBV13	CASSFLGSGHGYTF
TRBV4-1	CASSGGQGIFNEQYF
TRBV20-1	CSARDRVIPSYEQYF
TRBV2	CASSGDRGLSPLHF
TRBV20-1	CSAMAPRGNSPLHF
TRBV20-1	CNSRDLRGDTQYF
TRBV18	CASSPRTGADNEQFF
TRBV9	CASSITLAGGQINEQFF